Each of the 14 T cell receptor beta chains below was sequenced from the same sample in a study of blood T cell repertoires in COVID-19. The assay was immunoSEQ multiplex PCR, and TCRdb's table has in-frame clones only and misses some. Of about 350,000 clones in the sample, roughly 86% were seen once. What was sequenced was PBMCs or T cells enriched from blood (not recorded which). The receptor set was obtained from a woman aged 25-40 years who had been exposed to COVID-19.

The chain joins TRBV5-1 to TRBJ1-1, with D hard to call. The length of the CDR3 is 14 residues. CDR1 is SGHRS, CDR2 YFSETQ, per germline. Trimming cost V 0 bases and J 1 base, with 7 bases left between them. DNA for the CDR3: TGCGCCAGCAGCTTGGCCACGGGGAACACTGAAGCTTTCTTT. Translating gives CASSLATGNTEAFF.

V is TRBV18 and J is TRBJ1-3; maybe TRBD1 (6 bases). Trimming cost V 1 base and J 2 bases, with 18 bases left between them. The CDR3 totals 18 residues. Per germline, CDR1 KGHSH and CDR2 LQKENI. CDR3 sequence reads: CASSPRGIPGDAGNTIYF. The CDR3 bases are TGTGCCAGCTCACCACGGGGGATCCCAGGGGACGCTGGAAACACCATATATTTT.

The chain uses TRBV27 and TRBJ2-3; TRBD2 matches at 12 bases. CDR1 MNHEY and CDR2 SMNVEV come from the germline V gene (reference sequence). V was clipped by 3 bases and J by 6 bases; unmatched bases: 10. The CDR3 is 17 residues long. In nucleotides, the CDR3 is TGTGCCAGCAGTTTGGAGCTAGCGGGAGGGGGGGTGGATACGCAGTATTTT. This sequence encodes CASSLELAGGGVDTQYF.

This chain connects TRBV27 to TRBJ2-7; weak D call: TRBD1 (6 bases). V was cut by 5 bases and J by 6 bases, with 14 bases left in between. The length of the CDR3 is 13 residues. CDR1 and CDR2 from the germline V gene are MNHEY and SMNVEV (reference sequence). This CDR3 is CASSPGDRTEQYF. In DNA form, the CDR3 reads TGTGCCAGCAGTCCCGGTGACAGGACCGAGCAGTACTTC.

This clone was seen just once. This rearrangement joins TRBV7-9 to TRBJ1-2; 7 bases map to TRBD1. Unmatched junction bases numbered 15, after V lost 4 bases and J lost 4 bases. There are 17 residues in the CDR3. The V gene's germline CDR1 is SEHNR and CDR2 FQNEAQ (reference sequence). The CDR3 region has the DNA TGTGCCAGCAGCTCAGGGGACAGAATTCTAACTACCTATGGCTACACCTTC. Amino acid sequence: CASSSGDRILTTYGYTF.

This clone is a singleton in its sample. The V call is TRBV6-5, the J call TRBJ2-7; 7 nucleotides match TRBD2. The CDR3 length is 15 residues. The V gene's germline CDR1 is MNHEY and CDR2 SVGAGI. V lost 6 bases and J lost 1; bases outside the gene matches: 9. DNA for the CDR3: TGTGCCAGCAGGCAAAGGGACTATCCATCCTACGAGCAGTACTTC. Residues: CASRQRDYPSYEQYF.

The chain recombines TRBV6-5 with TRBJ2-5; no firm D call. The V end lost 2 bases, the J end lost 0 bases, and 4 bases lay between the germline ends. The CDR3 runs 13 residues. The germline V gene has CDR1 MNHEY and CDR2 SVGAGI. The CDR3 DNA reads as TGTGCCAGCAGTTACCATCACCAAGAGACCCAGTACTTC. Amino acids: CASSYHHQETQYF.

This chain uses TRBV5-1 with TRBJ2-1; TRBD2 aligns across 10 bases. Germline V gene lookup returns CDR1 SGHRS and CDR2 YFSETQ. The CDR3 consists of 17 residues. Losses at the gene ends were 3 bases for V and 6 bases for J; bases not matched to a gene: 12. CDR3 nucleotides: TGCGCCAGCAGCTCAACCGGCCTAGCGGGAGTACTCAATGAGCAGTTCTTC. This translates into CASSSTGLAGVLNEQFF.

The chain recombines TRBV7-9 with TRBJ2-7; 14 bases are a match to TRBD2. Germline V CDR1 and CDR2: SEHNR, FQNEAQ (reference sequence). The length of the CDR3 is 17 residues. V lost 5 bases, J lost 6 bases, and 12 bases stayed unmatched. The CDR3 protein is CASSPGLAGATTREQYF. CDR3 sequence (DNA): TGTGCCAGCAGCCCGGGACTAGCGGGGGCTACTACTCGCGAGCAGTACTTC.

This rearrangement joins TRBV7-9 to TRBJ2-1; 7 bases are shared with TRBD2. CDR1 SEHNR and CDR2 FQNEAQ come from the germline V gene (reference sequence). The length of the CDR3 is 15 residues. Germline trimming cut 2 bases from V and 7 bases from J; bases unmatched to any gene: 8. This CDR3 is CASSLYASGTNEQFF. The DNA of the CDR3 is TGTGCCAGCAGCTTATATGCCAGCGGGACTAATGAGCAGTTCTTC.

The rearrangement uses TRBV7-8 and TRBJ1-1; 9 bases are a match to TRBD1. After removal of 5 bases from V and 10 bases from J, the junction contained 11 bases not matched to a gene. Germline V lookup: CDR1 SGHVS, CDR2 FQNEAQ. The CDR3 runs to 14 residues. CDR3 protein: CASSHRDRASVAFF. The CDR3, as DNA: TGTGCCAGCAGCCACCGGGACAGGGCTTCGGTAGCTTTCTTT.

In regard to this clone: Additional DNA sequences in this sample encode the identical CDR3. The chain couples TRBV10-3 to TRBJ1-1, with D possibly being TRBD1 (5 bases). The germline V gene encodes CDR1 ENHRY and CDR2 SYGVKD. Trimming cost V 5 bases and J 1 base, with 8 bases left between them. This CDR3 contains 13 residues. The CDR3 is CAISLDRNTEAFF. Here the CDR3 DNA reads TGTGCCATCAGTCTAGACAGGAACACTGAAGCTTTCTTT.

The V and J genes are TRBV9 and TRBJ1-1, with D maybe TRBD1 (5 bases). Trimming shortened V by 0 bases and J by 1 base, and 13 bases separated the two germline ends. CDR3 length: 16 residues. Germline CDR1 SGDLS, CDR2 YYNGEE. CDR3 nucleotide sequence: TGTGCCAGCAGCGTAGGCGGGGGTGCGGAGAACACTGAAGCTTTCTTT. Translation: CASSVGGGAENTEAFF.

The rearrangement uses TRBV28 and TRBJ1-5; D remains unclear. This CDR3 is built from 15 residues. V lost 4 bases to trimming and J lost 0 bases, with 10 bases between them. Germline V gene sequence: CDR1 MDHEN, CDR2 SYDVKM. The DNA for the CDR3 is TGTGCCAGCAGTTCTGCAGAGGCTAGCAATCAGCCCCAGCATTTT. It yields the protein CASSSAEASNQPQHF. Variable domain in full (rest from reference TRBV28 and TRBJ1-5): DVKVTQSSRYLVKRTGEKVFLECVQDMDHENMFWYRQDPGLGLRLIYFSYDVKMKEKGDIPEGYSVSREKKERFSLILESASTNQTSMYLCASSSAEASNQPQHFGDGTRLSIL.